This T cell receptor beta chain came from a study of cytomegalovirus exposure and HLA in healthy donors. Whole-study context: Earlier, about 179 million T cells were analyzed, and 90 million to 140 million unique TCR beta sequences were found among them. Whole-study findings and limits: Later, an analysis showed that TCR beta chains associated with HLA were more clonally expanded than others that were equally common. An analysis done earlier found most TCR beta V segments productive about 87% or about 30% of the time.

In the PCR, 60 Vbeta and 13 Jbeta primers were used. Clones were sequenced by immunoSEQ multiplex PCR, and TCRdb holds only the in-frame ones, with some missing. The table has roughly 190,000 clones, around 80% seen once; the top ten hold roughly 6%. Germline CDR1 is MNHEY and CDR2 is SMNVEV (reference sequence). The CDR3 runs to 14 residues. Trimming took 6 bases from V and 0 from J; bases not matched to a gene: 4. Concerning this clone itself: Its target is unknown.

The chain carries TRBV27 and TRBJ1-1, with TRBD1 matching 7 bases. The specimen was PBMCs. The receptor was derived from a man in his forties in good health and CMV-seropositive. The CDR3 here is CASRMTGMNTEAFF. The CDR3 nucleotides read TGTGCCAGCAGGATGACAGGGATGAACACTGAAGCTTTCTTT.